Presented here are 12 T cell receptor beta chains from one specimen sequenced in a study of response to subunit inactivated influenza vaccine. TCRdb called the RT-PCR reads again in MiXCR, with one record for every CDR3 protein. Of more than 700,000 distinct CDR3 sequences in the sample, about 20% are singletons; the top ten hold 10%. The specimen was PBMCs from blood, collected about 5 days after vaccination. These receptors all come from a man between 50 and 59 years old who received an inactivated influenza vaccine.

This clonotype showed up just a few times. CDR3 amino acids: CSASPISGKSYNEQFF. The CDR3 DNA reads as TGCAGTGCTAGTCCCATAAGCGGGAAATCCTACAATGAGCAGTTCTTC. The chain carries TRBV20-1 and TRBJ2-1, with 7 bases lining up with TRBD2. CDR1 DFQATT and CDR2 SNEGSKA come from the germline V gene (reference sequence). The CDR3 loop spans 16 amino acids. V shed 3 bases and J 1 base; nucleotides not matched to a gene: 9.

This chain joins TRBV11-2 and TRBJ2-1, with TRBD2 matching over 10 bases. The junction had 6 bases not matched to a gene; V was cut back by 5 bases and J by 5 bases. This CDR3 region has 15 residues. Germline CDR1 reads SGHAT; CDR2 reads FQNNGV. The CDR3: CASSLGLAVHNEQFF. In DNA, the CDR3 is TGTGCCAGCAGCCTTGGACTAGCGGTTCACAATGAGCAGTTCTTC.

This clonotype was detected only a few times. This chain joins TRBV15 and TRBJ2-6; weak D call: TRBD2 (5 bases). The ends were cut back, 6 bases at V and 0 bases at J, with 6 bases in the middle. CDR1 is LNHNV, CDR2 YYDKDF, per germline (reference sequence). CDR3 length: 14 amino acids. CDR3 in amino acids: CATRGSSGANVLTF. The CDR3 DNA reads TGTGCCACCAGGGGGAGCTCTGGGGCCAACGTCCTGACTTTC.

A few counts support this clonotype. The CDR3 DNA is TGTGCCAGCAGCTTAGGAGTTGAAGCTTTCTTT. Protein: CASSLGVEAFF. The chain uses TRBV7-9 and TRBJ1-1, with D unclear. From germline, CDR1 is SEHNR and CDR2 FQNEAQ (reference sequence). The CDR3 length is 11 residues. The V end was cut by 1 base, the J end by 7 bases, with 4 bases between.

The table lists this clonotype with a few counts. The rearrangement joins TRBV24-1 to TRBJ2-1; TRBD2 aligns across 12 bases. CDR3 length: 17 residues. The germline V gene encodes CDR1 KGHDR and CDR2 SFDVKD. With 4 bases clipped from V and 8 bases from J, the junction kept 11 bases outside the gene matches. CDR3 coding DNA: TGTGCCACCAGTGACGGTACTAGCGGGGGGTTTAGCTATGAGCAGTTCTTC. Translating gives CATSDGTSGGFSYEQFF.

The rearrangement joins TRBV7-9 to TRBJ1-4; D may be TRBD1 (5 bases). CDR1 and CDR2 from the germline V gene are SEHNR and FQNEAQ (reference sequence). The CDR3 sequence is 14 residues long. V lost 5 bases, J lost 8 bases, and 15 bases lay in between. The CDR3 sequence: CASSTRQGGEKLFF. In DNA, the CDR3 is TGTGCCAGCAGCACGCGTCAGGGCGGCGAAAAACTGTTTTTT.

Details on this clonotype: The germline gene is not matched at one end of the junction; a read error may be the cause. This chain connects TRBV12-3 or TRBV12-4 to TRBJ2-7; 8 nucleotides align to TRBD2. This CDR3 is built from 12 residues. The CDR3 DNA reads as TGTGCCAGCAGTTCCCCCCCGGGGGGGCCCCACTTC. It specifies CASSSPPGGPHF.

This clonotype appeared a few times. The rearrangement uses TRBV6-1 and TRBJ2-1, with D perhaps matching TRBD1 (6 bases). The germline V gene has CDR1 MNHNS and CDR2 SASEGT. The CDR3 covers 12 residues. Trimming took 3 bases from V and 10 from J, leaving 10 bases between them. The CDR3 nucleotides are TGTGCCAGCAGTGAGGGGGCAAGGGAGCAGTTCTTC. Its protein is CASSEGAREQFF.

This chain uses TRBV3-1 with TRBJ2-1; possibly TRBD1 for D (5 bases). The V end lost 2 bases, the J end lost 0 bases, and 20 bases lay between the germline ends. Germline CDR1 is LGHDT and CDR2 is YNNKEL (reference sequence). This CDR3 is 19 amino acids long. DNA of the CDR3: TGTGCCAGCAGCCAATCCGGTGGGGCAGGGATTAGCTCCTACAATGAGCAGTTCTTC. Amino acid sequence: CASSQSGGAGISSYNEQFF.

The table lists this clonotype with a count of one. The chain recombines TRBV24-1 with TRBJ2-1, with D unresolved. The ends were cut back, 2 bases at V and 0 bases at J, with 19 bases in the middle. The CDR3 sequence is 19 residues long. Germline lookup yields CDR1 KGHDR and CDR2 SFDVKD. The CDR3 loop reads CATSDSLFGRWGSYNEQFF. CDR3 nucleotide sequence: TGTGCCACCAGTGATTCTCTCTTTGGGCGTTGGGGCTCCTACAATGAGCAGTTCTTC.

This clonotype was counted a few times. The V call is TRBV20-1, the J call TRBJ2-7, with TRBD1 matching 10 bases. The V gene's germline CDR1 is DFQATT and CDR2 SNEGSKA (reference sequence). J lost 3 bases, V lost 5 bases, and 4 bases had no gene match. This CDR3 contains 13 residues. This CDR3 is CSAHWTGGYEQYF. In DNA form, the CDR3 reads TGCAGTGCTCACTGGACAGGGGGCTACGAGCAGTACTTC.

This chain joins TRBV7-2 and TRBJ1-6, with 9 positions matching TRBD1. CDR3 length: 13 residues. The germline V gene encodes CDR1 SGHTA and CDR2 FQGNSA. Unmatched junction bases numbered 2, after V lost 5 bases and J lost 9 bases. The CDR3 sequence: CASSRQGGSPLHF. CDR3 nucleotides: TGTGCCAGCAGCCGACAGGGGGGTTCACCCCTCCACTTT.